Listed below are T cell receptor beta chains from one sample, sequenced in a study of CD8 T cell repertoires and HIV-1 epitope variants. For these receptors, no antigen is known. Profiled with immunoSEQ multiplex PCR; TCRdb holds only in-frame clones, not every one. Among roughly 5,500 clones listed, about 63% were seen once. Specimen: cultured CD8+ T cells derived from PBMCs. These receptors were taken from a male donor with HIV. Both conserved end residues are part of each CDR3. The D gene is left open where the match is weak. Rows may omit the clone size; those that give it use once, few, many or a size class.

j_call: TRBJ2-7; d_call: TRBD2; clone_size: NA; v_call: TRBV28; cdr3_nt: TGTGCCAGCAGTTTGGGGGGGTACGAGCAGTACTTC; cdr3_aa: CASSLGGYEQYF
j_call: TRBJ2-2; d_call: NA; clone_size: medium-sized; v_call: TRBV6-1; cdr3_nt: TGTGCCAGCAGTGAAGCAGGGGAGAACACCGGGGAGCTGTTTTTT; cdr3_aa: CASSEAGENTGELFF
j_call: TRBJ2-6; d_call: NA; clone_size: NA; v_call: TRBV19; cdr3_nt: TGTGCCAGTAGTATGCGGCCGAAATCACAAAGTCGGGCCAACGTCCTGACTTTC; cdr3_aa: CASSMRPKSQSRANVLTF
j_call: TRBJ2-5; d_call: NA; clone_size: NA; v_call: TRBV4-1; cdr3_nt: TGCGCCAGCAGCCTCGCCGACCAAGAGACCCAGTACTTC; cdr3_aa: CASSLADQETQYF
j_call: TRBJ2-7; d_call: TRBD1; clone_size: once; v_call: TRBV6-6; cdr3_nt: TGTGCCAGCAGTTCCCCACCCGGACAGGGCTCCTACGAGCAGTACTTC; cdr3_aa: CASSSPPGQGSYEQYF
j_call: TRBJ1-1; d_call: NA; clone_size: NA; v_call: TRBV10-2; cdr3_nt: TGCGCCAGCAGTGAGTTGGAACTTTACACTGAAGCTTTCTTT; cdr3_aa: CASSELELYTEAFF
j_call: TRBJ1-6; d_call: NA; clone_size: NA; v_call: TRBV6-5; cdr3_nt: TGTGCCAGCGGTGAGACAGGTATCGACTCACCCCTCCACTTT; cdr3_aa: CASGETGIDSPLHF
j_call: TRBJ2-1; d_call: TRBD2; clone_size: few; v_call: TRBV14; cdr3_nt: TGTGCCAGCAGCCAAGTGGCAGGTGCGGGGGATAACAATGAGCAGTTCTTC; cdr3_aa: CASSQVAGAGDNNEQFF
j_call: TRBJ1-4; d_call: NA; clone_size: NA; v_call: TRBV7-2; cdr3_nt: TGTGCCAGCAGCCGTAGCGGAGGGCCGCATAGAGGTGAAAAACTGTTTTTT; cdr3_aa: CASSRSGGPHRGEKLFF
j_call: TRBJ1-5; d_call: NA; clone_size: NA; v_call: TRBV28; cdr3_nt: TGTGCCAGCAGCCCGCGGTTGGGGGTCAACCAGCCCCAGCATTTT; cdr3_aa: CASSPRLGVNQPQHF
j_call: TRBJ2-1; d_call: NA; clone_size: NA; v_call: TRBV29-1; cdr3_nt: TGCAGCGTGGCCCTTTACACGGTCTATGAGCAGTTCTTC; cdr3_aa: CSVALYTVYEQFF
j_call: TRBJ1-3; d_call: NA; clone_size: NA; v_call: TRBV6-6; cdr3_nt: TGTGCCAGCAGGGGGGACACGGGCTTGGGAGGAAACACCATATATTTT; cdr3_aa: CASRGDTGLGGNTIYF
j_call: TRBJ2-6; d_call: NA; clone_size: NA; v_call: TRBV4-2; cdr3_nt: TGTGCCAGCAGCCAAGAGTGGCGGACTACGACGGCTGGGGCCAACGTCCTGACTTTC; cdr3_aa: CASSQEWRTTTAGANVLTF
j_call: TRBJ1-1; d_call: NA; clone_size: NA; v_call: TRBV7-2; cdr3_nt: TGTGCCAGCACCCAGGGACTTGAAGCTTTCTTT; cdr3_aa: CASTQGLEAFF
j_call: TRBJ1-2; d_call: NA; clone_size: NA; v_call: TRBV2; cdr3_nt: TGTGCCAGCAGTCCTTTTGAGACAGGAGAAGAGAACTATGGCTACACCTTC; cdr3_aa: CASSPFETGEENYGYTF
j_call: TRBJ2-5; d_call: TRBD2; clone_size: NA; v_call: TRBV5-1; cdr3_nt: TGCGCCAGCAGCTTGGTGGGCGTGCAAGCGGGGGAAGAGACCCAGTACTTC; cdr3_aa: CASSLVGVQAGEETQYF
j_call: TRBJ1-6; d_call: NA; clone_size: NA; v_call: TRBV2; cdr3_nt: TGTGCCAGCAGTGACAGGAGCTCCTATAATTCACCCCCCCACTTT; cdr3_aa: CASSDRSSYNSPPHF
j_call: TRBJ1-1; d_call: NA; clone_size: NA; v_call: TRBV4-3; cdr3_nt: TGCGCCAGCAGCCGACAACAGGGTGGCGCTGAAGCTTTCTTT; cdr3_aa: CASSRQQGGAEAFF
j_call: TRBJ2-2; d_call: NA; clone_size: NA; v_call: TRBV28; cdr3_nt: TGTGCCAGCACCCCCATCCGGGCCTCCACCGGGGAGCTGTTTTTT; cdr3_aa: CASTPIRASTGELFF
j_call: TRBJ1-1; d_call: NA; clone_size: once; v_call: TRBV28; cdr3_nt: TGTGCCAGCAGTTCCGATGGACAGGAAGCTTTCTTT; cdr3_aa: CASSSDGQEAFF
j_call: TRBJ2-7; d_call: TRBD1; clone_size: once; v_call: TRBV7-2; cdr3_nt: TGTGCCAGCAGCTCAAGGACAGGTCTTACCTACGAGCAGTACTTC; cdr3_aa: CASSSRTGLTYEQYF
j_call: TRBJ1-2; d_call: NA; clone_size: few; v_call: TRBV7-8; cdr3_nt: TGTGCCAGCAGCTTACAGAGAGGTGGCTACACCTTC; cdr3_aa: CASSLQRGGYTF
j_call: TRBJ2-1; d_call: NA; clone_size: NA; v_call: TRBV21-1; cdr3_nt: TGTGCCAGCCCTCGATGCGGGGACAGGGGGTATGAGCAGTTCTTC; cdr3_aa: CASPRCGDRGYEQFF
j_call: TRBJ2-1; d_call: TRBD2; clone_size: NA; v_call: TRBV7-2; cdr3_nt: TGTGCCAGCAGCCGATCACTAGCGGGGGGCTACAATGAGCAGTTCTTC; cdr3_aa: CASSRSLAGGYNEQFF
j_call: TRBJ2-7; d_call: TRBD1; clone_size: NA; v_call: TRBV5-5; cdr3_nt: TGTGCCAGCAGCTGGCCGGGACAGGCTTACGAGCAGTACTTC; cdr3_aa: CASSWPGQAYEQYF
j_call: TRBJ2-1; d_call: TRBD1; clone_size: NA; v_call: TRBV9; cdr3_nt: TGTGCCAGCAGCACCTGGGACAGCTACAATGAGCAGTTCTTC; cdr3_aa: CASSTWDSYNEQFF
j_call: TRBJ1-3; d_call: NA; clone_size: NA; v_call: TRBV7-6; cdr3_nt: TGTGCCAGCAGCTCCCCCGACAGGGGAAACACCATATATTTT; cdr3_aa: CASSSPDRGNTIYF
j_call: TRBJ2-3; d_call: NA; clone_size: NA; v_call: TRBV9; cdr3_nt: TGTGCCAGCAGCCCGGGCCAAGATACGCAGTATTTT; cdr3_aa: CASSPGQDTQYF
j_call: TRBJ2-1; d_call: NA; clone_size: NA; v_call: TRBV15; cdr3_nt: TGTGCCACCAGCAGAGTTCCGGGTACTTACAATGAGCAGTTCTTC; cdr3_aa: CATSRVPGTYNEQFF
j_call: TRBJ2-1; d_call: NA; clone_size: few; v_call: TRBV28; cdr3_nt: TGTGCCAGCAGTTTCGCCGCCGTATGGGGGGATGAGCAGTTCTTC; cdr3_aa: CASSFAAVWGDEQFF
j_call: TRBJ1-2; d_call: NA; clone_size: NA; v_call: TRBV4-2; cdr3_nt: TGTGCCAGCAGCCAGACACTTAACTATGGCTACACCTTC; cdr3_aa: CASSQTLNYGYTF
j_call: TRBJ2-1; d_call: NA; clone_size: medium-sized; v_call: TRBV11-3; cdr3_nt: TGTGCCAGCAGTTTCCGGTCGTACAATGAGCAGTTCTTC; cdr3_aa: CASSFRSYNEQFF